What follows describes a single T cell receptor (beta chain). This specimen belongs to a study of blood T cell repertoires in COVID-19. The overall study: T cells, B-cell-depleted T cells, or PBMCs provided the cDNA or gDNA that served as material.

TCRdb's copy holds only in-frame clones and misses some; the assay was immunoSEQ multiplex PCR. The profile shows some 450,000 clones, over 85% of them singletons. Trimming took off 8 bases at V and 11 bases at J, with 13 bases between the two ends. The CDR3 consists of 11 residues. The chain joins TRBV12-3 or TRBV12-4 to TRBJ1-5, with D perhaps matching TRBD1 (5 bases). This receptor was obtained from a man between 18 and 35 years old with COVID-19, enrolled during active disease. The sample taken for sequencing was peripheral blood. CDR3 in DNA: TGTGCCAGCGGGACCGGGAGGTCCCAGCATTTT. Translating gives CASGTGRSQHF.